Many counts were recorded for the clone carrying this TCR beta chain. Antigen: not known. This sample was taken from a study of T cells after yellow fever vaccination. Study overall: Fractions of limited cellularity were prepared by means of SMART-Seq v4 Ultra Low Input.

Whole-study results and caveats: Post-booster repertoires contained most primary-vaccination clones again (about 95% CD4, roughly 91% CD8). The secondary response showed a weaker magnitude and a faster peak, day 5 versus 15.

The authors made TCR cDNA by 5'RACE template switching, adding a universal primer site and UMIs. TCRdb fed the 5' RACE reads into MiXCR, producing one record per CDR3 protein. The sample holds under 350,000 distinct CDR3 sequences, approximately 4% seen once. CDR1 is SGHTA and CDR2 is FQGTGA in the germline V gene. The length of the CDR3 is 16 residues. The V segment lost 6 bases and the J segment 5 bases; nucleotides outside the gene matches: 9. The starting material was PBMCs, obtained 5 days after the yellow fever booster vaccination. This clonotype originated in a man between 18 and 35 years old who received the YFV17D yellow fever vaccine. The chain employs TRBV7-3 and TRBJ2-3, with 12 bases identical to TRBD2. CDR3 bases: TGTGCCAGCAGTCAACTAGCGGGGGGCCGAGGAGATACGCAGTATTTT. This encodes CASSQLAGGRGDTQYF.